These 10 T cell receptor beta chains came from one sample sequenced in a study of blood T cell repertoires in COVID-19. Libraries were prepared by immunoSEQ multiplex PCR; TCRdb keeps only in-frame clonotypes and omits some of them. Of a few hundred thousand clones listed, 75% to 90% are singletons. The sample taken for sequencing was peripheral blood. Receptor source: a woman between 40 and 55 years old who had recovered from COVID-19.

V usage is TRBV2 and J usage is TRBJ2-7; TRBD1 agrees at 8 bases. The CDR3 has 14 residues. The trim removed 5 bases at V and 6 bases at J, leaving 9 bases unmatched. Germline CDR1 reads SNHLY; CDR2 reads FYNNEI. The CDR3 DNA sequence: TGTGCCAGCAGTCCCCGGGACAGGCAAGGCGAGCAGTACGTC. Encoded protein: CASSPRDRQGEQYV.

The V gene is TRBV19, the J gene TRBJ1-6; 7 bases line up with TRBD1. CDR1 and CDR2 (germline): LNHDA, SQIVND (reference sequence). This CDR3 region has 16 residues. J gave up 0 bases and V 4 bases, and 3 bases lay outside the gene matches. CDR3 sequence: CASSTGQDSYNSPLHF. In DNA form, the CDR3 reads TGTGCCAGTAGTACCGGACAGGACTCCTATAATTCACCCCTCCACTTT.

The CDR3 spells CASSPTNYGYTF. The CDR3 nucleotides are TGTGCCAGCAGTCCAACTAACTATGGCTACACCTTC. This chain joins TRBV6-2 or TRBV6-3 and TRBJ1-2; D is unresolved. The V and J ends lost 5 bases and 0 bases respectively, with 4 bases between them. Germline values: CDR1 MNHEY, CDR2 SVGEGT. The CDR3 has 12 residues.

The chain links TRBV4-3 to TRBJ2-2, with a weak D call TRBD1 (6 bases). This CDR3 is built from 16 residues. Germline CDR1 LGHNA, CDR2 YSLEER. Trimming took 1 base from V and 1 from J, leaving 10 bases between them. CDR3 protein: CASSQVNRVNTGELFF. For the CDR3, the DNA is TGCGCCAGCAGCCAAGTTAACAGGGTGAACACCGGGGAGCTGTTTTTT.

V and J are TRBV5-4 and TRBJ1-2, with D perhaps matching TRBD1 (6 bases). CDR3 length: 14 residues. Per germline, CDR1 SGHNT and CDR2 YYREEE (reference sequence). The V gene lost 0 bases and the J gene lost 3 bases, with 9 bases spanning the gap. The CDR3 sequence: CASSLVPGDYGYTF. CDR3 in DNA: TGTGCCAGCAGCTTGGTGCCAGGGGACTATGGCTACACCTTC. The complete variable domain, with remaining parts taken from reference TRBV5-4 and TRBJ1-2, reads ETGVTQSPTHLIKTRGQQVTLRCSSQSGHNTVSWYQQALGQGPQFIFQYYREEENGRGNFPPRFSGLQFPNYSSELNVNALELDDSALYLCASSLVPGDYGYTFGSGTRLTVV.

This clone showed up just once. V and J are TRBV18 and TRBJ1-5; D is unclear. The CDR3 totals 14 residues. V gave up 2 bases and J gave up 4 bases, with 9 bases separating them. Germline V gives CDR1 KGHSH, CDR2 LQKENI. CDR3 loop: CASSPNNQNQPQHF. The DNA of the CDR3 is TGTGCCAGCTCACCAAACAACCAGAATCAGCCCCAGCATTTT.

The chain's CDR3 is CASSSVLRSYEQYF. DNA for the CDR3: TGTGCCAGCAGCTCCGTACTGCGCTCCTACGAGCAGTACTTC. The chain has TRBV7-2 and TRBJ2-7, with D unclear. The germline gives CDR1 SGHTA, CDR2 FQGNSA. This CDR3 contains 14 residues. V lost 4 bases and J 0 bases, leaving 10 bases between the germline ends. Drawing the rest from reference TRBV7-2 and TRBJ2-7, the complete variable domain is GAGVSQSPSNKVTEKGKDVELRCDPISGHTALYWYRQSLGQGLEFLIYFQGNSAPDKSGLPSDRFSAERTGGSVSTLTIQRTQQEDSAVYLCASSSVLRSYEQYFGPGTRLTVT.

This clone was seen only a few times. The chain recombines TRBV28 with TRBJ2-5, with 7 nucleotides matching TRBD1. CDR1 and CDR2 (germline): MDHEN, SYDVKM. The CDR3 covers 13 residues. V lost 11 bases, J lost 3 bases, and 9 bases stayed unmatched. CDR3: CACNPTGEETQYF. CDR3 DNA: TGTGCCTGCAATCCCACAGGGGAAGAGACCCAGTACTTC.

The V call is TRBV10-1, the J call TRBJ2-6; tentative D call: TRBD1 (6 bases). The CDR3 sequence is 17 residues long. V lost 4 bases and J 3 bases, leaving 16 bases between the germline ends. CDR1 is WNHNN, CDR2 SYGVQD, per germline (reference sequence). The CDR3 here is CASSVAPGEDGANVLTF. The CDR3 bases are TGCGCCAGCAGTGTGGCGCCAGGGGAAGATGGGGCCAACGTCCTGACTTTC.

V and J are TRBV11-2 and TRBJ2-5; 7 bases map to TRBD2. Germline V lookup: CDR1 SGHAT, CDR2 FQNNGV. CDR3 length: 16 residues. The V segment lost 5 bases and the J segment 5 bases; nucleotides outside the gene matches: 14. CDR3 amino acids: CASSPTRWRERETQYF. CDR3 sequence (DNA): TGTGCCAGCAGCCCGACCCGTTGGCGGGAGAGGGAGACCCAGTACTTC.